One and the same sample provided the 28 T cell receptor beta chains below, sequenced in a study of cytotoxic CD8 clonotypes in ibrutinib-treated CLL. The repertoire was sequenced with immunoSEQ multiplex PCR; TCRdb's copy has only in-frame clones and lacks some. Here the sample spans about 160,000 clones, 70% to 90% being singletons. Sequenced material: PBMCs, taken at disease progression, from a patient treated with ibrutinib. The receptors stem from a human donor with chronic lymphocytic leukemia.

CDR3: CASSGRAPYEQYF. The CDR3 DNA reads as TGTGCCAGTAGCGGGAGAGCTCCCTACGAGCAGTACTTC. This sequence joins TRBV19 and TRBJ2-7; D is perhaps TRBD2 (6 bases). Trimming cost V 6 bases and J 2 bases, with 11 bases left between them. CDR3 length equals 13 residues. From germline, CDR1 is LNHDA and CDR2 SQIVND (reference sequence).

The chain links TRBV10-1 to TRBJ2-1; tentative D call: TRBD2 (6 bases). The germline V and J ends were trimmed by 6 bases and 4 bases, with 10 bases remaining between them. Germline V gene lookup returns CDR1 WNHNN and CDR2 SYGVQD (reference sequence). The CDR3 is 13 amino acids. The CDR3 DNA follows: TGCGCCAGCAGCGCGGGAACTTACAATGAGCAGTTCTTC. This codes for CASSAGTYNEQFF.

The chain joins TRBV5-1 to TRBJ1-5; 7 bases map to TRBD1. Germline V lookup: CDR1 SGHRS, CDR2 YFSETQ. V lost 0 bases, J lost 6 bases, and 3 bases stayed unmatched. The CDR3 has 14 amino acids. This chain's CDR3 is CASSLAGGLQPQHF. The CDR3 DNA is TGCGCCAGCAGCTTGGCAGGGGGTCTTCAGCCCCAGCATTTT.

The chain employs TRBV10-2 and TRBJ2-7; 9 nucleotides line up with TRBD1. CDR3 length: 14 amino acids. Germline CDR1 reads WSHSY; CDR2 reads SAAADI. The V segment lost 6 bases and the J segment 7 bases; nucleotides outside the gene matches: 10. CDR3 residues: CASRRITGGEEQYF. The CDR3 DNA reads TGCGCCAGCAGGCGAATTACAGGGGGCGAGGAGCAGTACTTC.

V and J are TRBV5-4 and TRBJ2-3; 9 nucleotides align to TRBD2. V lost 3 bases and J lost 7; bases outside the gene matches: 9. There are 15 residues in the CDR3. The germline gives CDR1 SGHNT, CDR2 YYREEE (reference sequence). For the CDR3, the DNA is TGTGCCAGCAGCTGGAAGGCGGGAGGGTTAAATACGCAGTATTTT. Translated, it gives CASSWKAGGLNTQYF.

This sequence joins TRBV19 and TRBJ2-5; TRBD2 aligns across 10 bases. The CDR3 sequence is 15 residues long. Losses at the gene ends were 5 bases for V and 7 bases for J; bases not matched to a gene: 10. CDR1 LNHDA and CDR2 SQIVND come from the germline V gene (reference sequence). CDR3 sequence: CASSDSGRTSGTQYF. The CDR3 DNA reads as TGTGCCAGTAGTGATAGCGGGAGGACCAGCGGGACCCAGTACTTC.

The rearrangement uses TRBV27 and TRBJ1-4; D is unclear. The CDR3 extends over 16 amino acids. V lost 0 bases and J lost 4, with 12 bases in between. Germline V gene sequence: CDR1 MNHEY, CDR2 SMNVEV (reference sequence). The CDR3 here is CASSLSGTLGNEKLFF. CDR3 nucleotide sequence: TGTGCCAGCAGTTTATCGGGCACCTTGGGTAATGAAAAACTGTTTTTT.

The CDR3 sequence is CASRQAGYEQYF. The CDR3 DNA is TGTGCCAGCAGACAGGCTGGGTACGAGCAGTACTTC. This chain links TRBV28 with TRBJ2-7; possibly TRBD1 for D (5 bases). The CDR3 is 12 amino acids. CDR1 MDHEN and CDR2 SYDVKM come from the germline V gene. V was clipped by 6 bases and J by 4 bases, with 10 bases between them.

V usage is TRBV6-6 and J usage is TRBJ2-7; 12 bases map to TRBD2. The junction had 5 bases not matched to a gene; V was cut back by 7 bases and J by 1 base. The CDR3 loop spans 15 amino acids. The germline V gene encodes CDR1 MNHNY and CDR2 SVGAGI (reference sequence). The CDR3 spells CASIGLAGISYEQYF. CDR3 DNA sequence: TGTGCCAGCATCGGACTAGCGGGAATTTCCTACGAGCAGTACTTC.

The rearrangement uses TRBV7-2 and TRBJ2-5, with 7 bases fitting TRBD1. The CDR3 is 14 amino acids. The V gene's germline CDR1 is SGHTA and CDR2 FQGNSA. V was clipped by 3 bases and J by 2 bases; unmatched bases: 3. The CDR3 DNA is TGTGCCAGCAGCTTCGGGACAGTTCAAGAGACCCAGTACTTC. As protein: CASSFGTVQETQYF.

The chain links TRBV5-1 to TRBJ2-4; the D gene is possibly TRBD1 (6 bases). With 4 bases removed from V and 0 bases from J, the gap between germline ends came to 29 bases. CDR1 SGHRS and CDR2 YFSETQ come from the germline V gene. This CDR3 spans 21 amino acids. The CDR3, as DNA: TGCGCCAGCAGCCAACTCCCAAAGGGGGACGGACCAATACTAGCCAAAAACATTCAGTACTTC. Its protein product is CASSQLPKGDGPILAKNIQYF.

The J gene is TRBJ2-1, the V gene TRBV21-1; the table's TRBD1 call for D was not verified on the DNA. TRBV21-1 corresponds to a pseudogene. CDR3 length: 21 residues. CDR3 bases: TGTGCCAGCAGCAAAGCGCGGTCGCGGCAGGGGGCCAGGAGCTCCTACAATGAGCAGTTCTTC. Translated: CASSKARSRQGARSSYNEQFF.

The chain is built from TRBV2 and TRBJ1-4; D is possibly TRBD1 (6 bases). The CDR3 consists of 14 residues. Between the trimmed V and J ends, which lost 7 bases and 7 bases, there was a span of 16 bases. The germline V gene encodes CDR1 SNHLY and CDR2 FYNNEI. CDR3 nucleotide sequence: TGTGCCAGCACGAAAGGGGGTAGGGCTGAAAAACTGTTTTTT. The encoded protein is CASTKGGRAEKLFF. Supplemented by reference TRBV2 and TRBJ1-4, the full variable domain reads EPEVTQTPSHQVTQMGQEVILRCVPISNHLYFYWYRQILGQKVEFLVSFYNNEISEKSEIFDDQFSVERPDGSNFTLKIRSTKLEDSAMYFCASTKGGRAEKLFFGSGTQLSVL.

The CDR3 sequence: CASSLMRMTEAFF. Written as DNA, the CDR3 is TGTGCCAGCAGCTTAATGAGGATGACTGAAGCTTTCTTT. The chain has TRBV7-8 and TRBJ1-1; D gene uncertain. CDR1 and CDR2 (germline): SGHVS, FQNEAQ. CDR3 length: 13 residues. The germline V and J ends were trimmed by 2 bases and 5 bases, with 9 bases remaining between them.

This chain uses TRBV27 with TRBJ2-3; 12 bases match TRBD2. The germline gives CDR1 MNHEY, CDR2 SMNVEV (reference sequence). V gave up 9 bases and J gave up 1 base; unmatched junction bases: 17. This CDR3 has 19 residues. The CDR3 sequence: CASNLLGLAGRQGTDTQYF. The CDR3 DNA follows: TGTGCCAGTAACCTCCTTGGACTAGCGGGAAGGCAGGGCACAGATACGCAGTATTTT.

This chain links TRBV6-1 with TRBJ2-7, with 9 positions matching TRBD1. V lost 6 bases, J lost 3 bases, and 9 bases stayed unmatched. The CDR3 is 15 amino acids. In germline, CDR1 is MNHNS, CDR2 SASEGT. DNA of the CDR3: TGTGCCAGCAGCCCGGGACAGGGCTTTCTCTACGAGCAGTACTTC. Translating it yields CASSPGQGFLYEQYF.

The CDR3 reads CACNQGMNTEAFF. CDR3 bases: TGTGCCTGCAACCAGGGGATGAACACTGAAGCTTTCTTT. This chain joins TRBV30 and TRBJ1-1, with a tentative D call TRBD1 (6 bases). This CDR3 contains 13 residues. CDR1 and CDR2 from the germline V gene are GTSNPN and SVGIG (reference sequence). V shed 6 bases and J shed 0 bases, with 11 bases lying between them.

The rearrangement joins TRBV6-6 to TRBJ2-7; D is ambiguous. Trimming cost V 5 bases and J 2 bases, with 4 bases left between them. The germline gives CDR1 MNHNY, CDR2 SVGAGI (reference sequence). CDR3 length: 11 amino acids. CDR3 sequence (DNA): TGTGCCAGCAGTGACGCCTACGAGCAGTACTTC. Protein product: CASSDAYEQYF.

The J gene is TRBJ2-6, the V gene TRBV4-3; tentative D call: TRBD1 (5 bases). Germline V gene sequence: CDR1 LGHNA, CDR2 YSLEER. CDR3 length equals 15 residues. V was clipped by 5 bases and J by 4 bases, with 12 bases between them. In DNA, the CDR3 is TGCGCCAGCAGCTTTCAGGGCGGCGGGGCCAACGTCCTGACTTTC. Amino acids: CASSFQGGGANVLTF.

J is TRBJ2-7 and V is TRBV15; TRBD2 matches at 9 bases. This CDR3 is built from 14 residues. Unmatched junction bases numbered 6, after V lost 5 bases and J lost 4 bases. The germline CDR1 and CDR2 sequences are LNHNV and YYDKDF (reference sequence). CDR3 DNA sequence: TGTGCCACCAGCGGGACTAGCTTGGGGTACGAGCAGTACTTC. It specifies CATSGTSLGYEQYF.

The chain combines TRBV30 with TRBJ2-3; either TRBD1 or TRBD2 may supply D (6 bases each). The germline V gene has CDR1 GTSNPN and CDR2 SVGIG (reference sequence). V was trimmed by 5 bases and J by 0 bases, leaving 12 bases between them. The CDR3 extends over 14 amino acids. Written as DNA, the CDR3 is TGTGCCTGGGCGTGGAGGGGGAGCACAGATACGCAGTATTTT. This translates into CAWAWRGSTDTQYF.

The chain links TRBV7-6 to TRBJ2-7; D remains ambiguous. The CDR3 has 13 residues. Looked up from germline, CDR1 is SGHVS and CDR2 is FNYEAQ. Trimming removed 2 bases at V and 4 bases at J, with 9 bases between. The CDR3 region is CASSLLGKYEQYF. The CDR3 coding sequence is TGTGCCAGCAGCTTACTGGGGAAGTACGAGCAGTACTTC.

The chain couples TRBV28 to TRBJ2-3; the match to TRBD2 covers 9 bases. The trim removed 7 bases at V and 3 bases at J, leaving 14 bases unmatched. Per germline, CDR1 MDHEN and CDR2 SYDVKM. The CDR3 totals 17 residues. CDR3 nucleotide sequence: TGTGCCAGCAAAACCCTGGGACTAGCAAGGATAACAGATACGCAGTATTTT. Its protein product is CASKTLGLARITDTQYF.

The rearrangement uses TRBV28 and TRBJ2-6; unclear D gene. Per germline, CDR1 MDHEN and CDR2 SYDVKM. The CDR3 extends over 17 amino acids. The V and J ends lost 3 bases and 0 bases respectively, with 12 bases between them. CDR3 DNA: TGTGCCAGCAGTTTGGAGATCCTAAGCTCTGGGGCCAACGTCCTGACTTTC. Residues: CASSLEILSSGANVLTF.

The rearrangement links TRBV5-5 to TRBJ2-1; 11 bases agree with TRBD2. The V gene end was trimmed by 5 bases and the J gene end by 6 bases; junction bases not matched to a gene: 4. CDR1 is SGHKS, CDR2 YYEKEE, per germline (reference sequence). CDR3 length equals 14 residues. The chain's CDR3 is CASRSGTSGNEQFF. Written as DNA, the CDR3 is TGTGCCAGCAGGTCCGGGACTAGCGGCAATGAGCAGTTCTTC. Using reference TRBV5-5 and TRBJ2-1 for the parts outside the CDR3, the full variable domain is DAGVTQSPTHLIKTRGQQVTLRCSPISGHKSVSWYQQVLGQGPQFIFQYYEKEERGRGNFPDRFSARQFPNYSSELNVNALLLGDSALYLCASRSGTSGNEQFFGPGTRLTVL.

This clone occurred once. The rearrangement joins TRBV6-1 to TRBJ1-1; 8 bases align to TRBD1. V dropped 7 bases and J dropped 0; count of bases not matched to a gene: 4. The CDR3 spans 14 residues. CDR1 and CDR2 from the germline V gene are MNHNS and SASEGT. CDR3 region: CASNRQGMNTEAFF. In nucleotides, the CDR3 is TGTGCCAGCAATAGACAGGGGATGAACACTGAAGCTTTCTTT.

This clone appeared a single time. This chain joins TRBV28 and TRBJ1-3, with 7 bases aligning to TRBD1. The V gene's germline CDR1 is MDHEN and CDR2 SYDVKM. The CDR3 has 20 residues. With V trimmed by 1 base and J by 3 bases, 18 bases remained unmatched. The CDR3 DNA sequence: TGTGCCAGCAGTTTATCGGGAACAGGGGCCCTTCTACTCTTTGGAAACACCATATATTTT. Translated: CASSLSGTGALLLFGNTIYF.

V gene TRBV4-3 combines with J gene TRBJ2-1; 8 nucleotides match TRBD1. Trimming cost V 3 bases and J 16 bases; bases outside gene matches: 8. CDR1 is LGHNA and CDR2 is YSLEER in the germline V gene. The CDR3 length is 12 residues. CDR3 region: CASSQGDRCEFF. For the CDR3, the DNA is TGCGCCAGCAGCCAGGGGGACAGGTGTGAATTCTTC.